These 13 T cell receptor beta chains were all obtained from the same sample, sequenced in a study of cytomegalovirus exposure and HLA in healthy donors. It was with 60 Vbeta and 13 Jbeta primers that the PCR ran. The repertoire was sequenced with immunoSEQ multiplex PCR; TCRdb's copy has only in-frame clones and lacks some. This sample has 150,000 to 200,000 clones, with around 76% found just once. Sequenced: PBMCs. The receptor set was obtained from a man aged 40-49 years in good health and CMV-seropositive.

The gene calls are TRBV19 and TRBJ1-2; 7 bases are a match to TRBD1. The germline CDR1 and CDR2 sequences are LNHDA and SQIVND (reference sequence). Trimming removed 10 bases from V and 6 bases from J; junction bases left unmatched: 8. This CDR3 is built from 12 residues. The CDR3 nucleotides are TGTGCCACCGAGACAGGGCGGCATGGCTACACCTTC. This gives the protein CATETGRHGYTF.

A few counts support this clone. The rearrangement uses TRBV5-6 and TRBJ2-2, with 8 bases that match TRBD2. The germline CDR1 and CDR2 sequences are SGHDT and YYEEEE. This CDR3 has 16 residues. V gave up 3 bases and J gave up 5 bases; unmatched junction bases: 9. The chain's CDR3 is CASSSDGRGGTGELFF. The CDR3 DNA is TGTGCCAGCAGCTCCGACGGACGGGGGGGAACCGGGGAGCTGTTTTTT.

The V call is TRBV7-2, the J call TRBJ2-1; 7 bases line up with TRBD2. Germline loops: CDR1 SGHTA, CDR2 FQGNSA. Trimming took 1 base from V and 3 from J; bases not matched to a gene: 3. There are 15 residues in the CDR3. The CDR3 DNA reads TGTGCCAGCAGCTTAGGCGGGGGTTTCTACAATGAGCAGTTCTTC. It translates to CASSLGGGFYNEQFF.

The chain recombines TRBV6-6 with TRBJ2-5, with TRBD1 matching 9 bases. Judging by the DNA end, TRBJ2-7 fits better; the J call may be wrong. Germline CDR1 MNHNY, CDR2 SVGAGI (reference sequence). This CDR3 has 15 amino acids. CDR3 sequence: CASRFPGQGDYEQYF. The CDR3 DNA sequence: TGTGCCAGCAGGTTTCCGGGACAGGGCGACTACGAGCAGTACTTC.

V usage is TRBV6-1 and J usage is TRBJ2-4, with 7 bases identical to TRBD2. V lost 4 bases to trimming and J lost 7 bases; unmatched junction nucleotides: 4. This CDR3 region has 13 residues. CDR1 and CDR2 (germline): MNHNS, SASEGT. Written as DNA, the CDR3 is TGTGCCAGCAGTGGGGGGGGGTTTAACATTCAGTACTTC. Its translation is CASSGGGFNIQYF.

The V gene is TRBV19, the J gene TRBJ1-4, with D hard to call. Germline values: CDR1 LNHDA, CDR2 SQIVND (reference sequence). This CDR3 comprises 13 residues. Trimming stripped 11 bases from V and 7 bases from J, with 17 bases between. This chain's CDR3 is CAGNARIGEKLFF. In DNA, the CDR3 is TGTGCCGGCAATGCTAGAATCGGTGAAAAACTGTTTTTT. The full variable domain, completed using reference TRBV19 and TRBJ1-4, is DGGITQSPKYLFRKEGQNVTLSCEQNLNHDAMYWYRQDPGQGLRLIYYSQIVNDFQKGDIAEGYSVSREKKESFPLTVTSAQKNPTAFYLCAGNARIGEKLFFGSGTQLSVL.

The gene calls are TRBV5-4 and TRBJ2-1, with D tentatively TRBD1 (6 bases). The CDR3 is made up of 15 amino acids. With 4 bases removed from V and 0 bases from J, the gap between germline ends came to 11 bases. In germline, CDR1 is SGHNT, CDR2 YYREEE (reference sequence). CDR3 loop: CASSQGQLSYNEQFF. In DNA form, the CDR3 reads TGTGCCAGCAGCCAAGGACAGCTCTCCTACAATGAGCAGTTCTTC.

The V gene is TRBV27, the J gene TRBJ2-2; D is perhaps TRBD1 (5 bases). The germline V gene encodes CDR1 MNHEY and CDR2 SMNVEV (reference sequence). This CDR3 has 13 residues. The V end was cut by 3 bases, the J end by 7 bases, with 9 bases between. CDR3 bases: TGTGCCAGCAGTTTCCAGGGAATCGGGGAGCTGTTTTTT. Translated, it gives CASSFQGIGELFF.

The V call is TRBV5-1, the J call TRBJ2-5; TRBD2 aligns across 9 bases. V was clipped by 4 bases and J by 5 bases; unmatched bases: 9. Germline V gives CDR1 SGHRS, CDR2 YFSETQ. The CDR3 is 15 amino acids. This chain's CDR3 is CASSKSSGVVETQYF. The CDR3 region has the DNA TGCGCCAGCAGCAAGTCTAGCGGGGTTGTGGAGACCCAGTACTTC.

V gene TRBV2 combines with J gene TRBJ1-5, with TRBD1 matching over 8 bases. Germline V gives CDR1 SNHLY, CDR2 FYNNEI. After removal of 4 bases from V and 3 bases from J, the junction contained 5 bases not matched to a gene. This CDR3 contains 15 residues. Written as DNA, the CDR3 is TGTGCCAGCAGTGTGGGGACAGGCTACAATCAGCCCCAGCATTTT. It translates to CASSVGTGYNQPQHF.

This clone was detected only a few times. The V gene is TRBV9, the J gene TRBJ2-3; possibly TRBD1 for D (7 bases). The CDR3 contains 16 residues. Germline V gene sequence: CDR1 SGDLS, CDR2 YYNGEE. Trimming cost V 0 bases and J 4 bases, with 15 bases left between them. CDR3 loop: CASSVAGGGPADTQYF. The CDR3 DNA follows: TGTGCCAGCAGCGTAGCTGGAGGGGGCCCGGCAGATACGCAGTATTTT. The complete variable domain, with remaining parts taken from reference TRBV9 and TRBJ2-3, reads DSGVTQTPKHLITATGQRVTLRCSPRSGDLSVYWYQQSLDQGLQFLIQYYNGEERAKGNILERFSAQQFPDLHSELNLSSLELGDSALYFCASSVAGGGPADTQYFGPGTRLTVL.

V and J are TRBV18 and TRBJ2-2; tentative D call: TRBD2 (5 bases). Per the germline V gene, CDR1 is KGHSH and CDR2 is LQKENI. V lost 1 base to trimming and J lost 7 bases, with 13 bases between them. CDR3 length equals 15 residues. In DNA, the CDR3 is TGTGCCAGCTCACCACTAAGCGGAGGTGACGGGGAGCTGTTTTTT. This encodes CASSPLSGGDGELFF.

This clone was counted only a few times. At the DNA level, this CDR3 is encoded by other sequences in the same sample as well. The V and J genes are TRBV2 and TRBJ1-2; 7 bases align to TRBD1. There are 15 residues in the CDR3. Germline V gives CDR1 SNHLY, CDR2 FYNNEI. With V trimmed by 1 base and J by 5 bases, 7 bases remained unmatched. This chain's CDR3 is CASSEGQGLDYGYTF. The CDR3 DNA is TGTGCCAGCAGTGAAGGACAGGGCTTGGATTATGGCTACACCTTC.